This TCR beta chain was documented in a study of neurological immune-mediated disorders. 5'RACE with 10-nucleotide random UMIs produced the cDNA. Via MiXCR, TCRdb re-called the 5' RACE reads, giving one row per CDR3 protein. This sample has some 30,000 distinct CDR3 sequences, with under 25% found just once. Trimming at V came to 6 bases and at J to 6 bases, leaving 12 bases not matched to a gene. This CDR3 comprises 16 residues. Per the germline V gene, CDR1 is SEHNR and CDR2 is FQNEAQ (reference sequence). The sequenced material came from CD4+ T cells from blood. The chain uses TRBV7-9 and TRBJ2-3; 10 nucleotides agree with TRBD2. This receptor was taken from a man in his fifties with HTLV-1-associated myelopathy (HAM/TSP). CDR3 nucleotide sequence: TGTGCCAGCAGGCGACTAGCGGGCGGCATAGGGGATACGCAGTATTTT. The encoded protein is CASRRLAGGIGDTQYF.